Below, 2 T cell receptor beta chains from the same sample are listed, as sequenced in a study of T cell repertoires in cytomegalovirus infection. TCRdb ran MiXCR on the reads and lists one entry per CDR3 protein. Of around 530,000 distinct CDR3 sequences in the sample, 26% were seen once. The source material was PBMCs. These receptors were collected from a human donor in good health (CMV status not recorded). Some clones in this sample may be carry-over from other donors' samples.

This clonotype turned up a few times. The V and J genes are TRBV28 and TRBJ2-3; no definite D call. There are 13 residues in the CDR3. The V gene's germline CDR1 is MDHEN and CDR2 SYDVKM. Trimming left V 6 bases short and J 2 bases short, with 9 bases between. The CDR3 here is CASRNGNTDTQYF. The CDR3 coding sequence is TGTGCCAGCAGGAACGGTAACACAGATACGCAGTATTTT.

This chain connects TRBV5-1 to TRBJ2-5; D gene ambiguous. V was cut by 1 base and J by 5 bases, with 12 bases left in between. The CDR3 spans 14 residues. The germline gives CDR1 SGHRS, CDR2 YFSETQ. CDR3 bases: TGCGCCAGCAGCTTGTCTGGTGGTACCGAGACCCAGTACTTC. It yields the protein CASSLSGGTETQYF.